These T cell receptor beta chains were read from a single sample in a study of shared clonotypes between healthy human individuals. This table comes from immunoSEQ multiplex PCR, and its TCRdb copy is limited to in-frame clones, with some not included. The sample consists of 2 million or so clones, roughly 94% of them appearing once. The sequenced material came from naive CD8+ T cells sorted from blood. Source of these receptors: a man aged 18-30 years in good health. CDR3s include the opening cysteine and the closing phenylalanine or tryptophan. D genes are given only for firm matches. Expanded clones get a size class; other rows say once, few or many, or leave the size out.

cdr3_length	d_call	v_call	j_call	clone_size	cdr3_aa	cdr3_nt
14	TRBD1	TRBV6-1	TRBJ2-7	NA	CASSERDRLYEQYF	TGTGCCAGCAGTGAACGGGACAGGCTCTACGAGCAGTACTTC
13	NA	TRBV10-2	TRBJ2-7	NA	CASSRDFSYEQYF	TGCGCCAGCAGTAGGGACTTCTCCTACGAGCAGTACTTC
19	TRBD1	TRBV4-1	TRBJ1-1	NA	CASSQGVWLGQEGNTEAFF	TGCGCCAGCAGCCAAGGCGTCTGGTTAGGACAGGAGGGAAACACTGAAGCTTTCTTT
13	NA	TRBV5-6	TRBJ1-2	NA	CASSFLEQDGYTF	TGTGCCAGCAGCTTTCTGGAGCAAGATGGCTACACCTTC
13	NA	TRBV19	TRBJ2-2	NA	CASSIRVTGELFF	TGTGCCAGTAGTATCAGGGTCACCGGGGAGCTGTTTTTT
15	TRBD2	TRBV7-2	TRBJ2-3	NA	CASSRGLASTDTQYF	TGTGCCAGCAGCCGAGGACTAGCAAGCACAGATACGCAGTATTTT
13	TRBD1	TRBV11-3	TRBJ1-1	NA	CASSLGTGTEAFF	TGTGCCAGCAGCTTGGGGACAGGCACTGAAGCTTTCTTT
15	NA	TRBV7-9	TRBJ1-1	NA	CASSLGRGTNTEAFF	TGTGCCAGCAGCTTGGGCAGGGGAACGAACACTGAAGCTTTCTTT
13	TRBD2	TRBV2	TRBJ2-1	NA	CASASGSYNEQFF	TGTGCCAGCGCCAGCGGGAGCTACAATGAGCAGTTCTTC
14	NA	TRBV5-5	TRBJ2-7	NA	CASSTTVDLYEQYF	TGTGCCAGCAGCACGACGGTCGATCTCTACGAGCAGTACTTC
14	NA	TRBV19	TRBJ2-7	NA	CASSSSGASYEQYF	TGTGCCAGTAGTTCGTCCGGGGCCTCCTACGAGCAGTACTTC
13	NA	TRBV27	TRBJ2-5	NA	CASRTGTEETQYF	TGTGCCAGCAGAACCGGGACGGAAGAGACCCAGTACTTC
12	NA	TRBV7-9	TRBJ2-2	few	CASSFSSGELFF	TGTGCCAGCAGCTTCTCTTCAGGGGAGCTGTTTTTT
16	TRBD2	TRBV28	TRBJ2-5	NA	CASSLIGLAGGETQYF	TGTGCCAGCAGTCTAATCGGACTAGCGGGAGGAGAGACCCAGTACTTC
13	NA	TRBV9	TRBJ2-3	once	CASTYMQADTQYF	TGTGCCAGCACCTATATGCAGGCAGATACGCAGTATTTT
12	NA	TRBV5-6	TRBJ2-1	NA	CASSFTYNEQFF	TGTGCCAGCAGCTTTACCTACAATGAGCAGTTCTTC
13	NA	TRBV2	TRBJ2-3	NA	CASSEVNTDTQYF	TGTGCCAGCAGTGAGGTCAACACAGATACGCAGTATTTT
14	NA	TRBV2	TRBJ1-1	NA	CASTPGGLYTEAFF	TGTGCCAGCACCCCCGGGGGGTTATACACTGAAGCTTTCTTT
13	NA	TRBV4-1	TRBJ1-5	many	CASSQEGGQPQHF	TGCGCCAGCAGCCAAGAGGGAGGGCAGCCCCAGCATTTT
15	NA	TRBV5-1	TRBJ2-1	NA	CASSLGQGADHEQFF	TGCGCCAGCAGCTTGGGCCAAGGGGCCGACCATGAGCAGTTCTTC
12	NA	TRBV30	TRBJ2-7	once	CAWSVNKDRQYF	TGTGCCTGGAGTGTAAATAAGGACAGACAATATTTC
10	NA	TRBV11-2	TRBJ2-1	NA	CASSLNEQFF	TGTGCCAGCAGCCTCAATGAGCAGTTCTTC
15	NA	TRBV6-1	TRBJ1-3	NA	CASSEGRSSGNTIYF	TGTGCCAGCAGTGAAGGCCGGAGCTCTGGAAACACCATATATTTT
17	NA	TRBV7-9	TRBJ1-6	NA	CASSSVGGQSYNSPLHF	TGTGCCAGCAGCTCTGTCGGGGGCCAGTCCTATAATTCACCCCTCCACTTT
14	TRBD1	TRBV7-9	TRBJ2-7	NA	CASSLVGTAYEQYF	TGTGCCAGCAGCTTAGTCGGGACAGCCTACGAGCAGTACTTC
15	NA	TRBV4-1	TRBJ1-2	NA	CASSQDTYGGNGYTF	TGCGCCAGCAGCCAAGATACTTACGGGGGGAATGGCTACACCTTC
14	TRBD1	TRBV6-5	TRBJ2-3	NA	CASSGQGVGDTQYF	TGTGCCAGCAGTGGACAGGGAGTAGGAGATACGCAGTATTTT
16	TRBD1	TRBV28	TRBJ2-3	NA	CASRTDGQGYTDTQYF	TGTGCCAGCAGAACCGACGGACAGGGCTACACAGATACGCAGTATTTT
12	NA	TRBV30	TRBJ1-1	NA	CAWSTPPGSAFF	TGTGCCTGGAGTACACCCCCAGGGAGCGCTTTCTTT
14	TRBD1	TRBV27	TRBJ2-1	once	CASTAGTGYNEQFF	TGTGCCAGCACAGCCGGGACAGGCTACAATGAGCAGTTCTTC
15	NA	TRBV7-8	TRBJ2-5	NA	CASSLRDGNQETQYF	TGTGCCAGCAGCCTCCGGGACGGAAATCAAGAGACCCAGTACTTC
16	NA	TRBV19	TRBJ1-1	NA	CASSIDLGGQITEAFF	TGTGCCAGTAGTATAGATCTTGGTGGACAGATCACTGAAGCTTTCTTT
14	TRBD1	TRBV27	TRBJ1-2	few	CASSSPGQIYGYTF	TGTGCCAGCAGTTCCCCGGGACAGATCTATGGCTACACCTTC
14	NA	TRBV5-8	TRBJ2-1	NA	CASSLLQGYNEQFF	TGTGCCAGCAGCTTGTTACAGGGCTACAATGAGCAGTTCTTC
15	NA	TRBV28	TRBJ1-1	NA	CASSLGGHMNTEAFF	TGTGCCAGCAGTTTAGGGGGCCACATGAACACTGAAGCTTTCTTT
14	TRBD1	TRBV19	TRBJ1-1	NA	CASSETGVRTEAFF	TGTGCCAGTAGTGAGACAGGGGTGAGGACTGAAGCTTTCTTT
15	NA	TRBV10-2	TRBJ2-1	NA	CASSRDTEIWNEQFF	TGCGCCAGCTCCCGGGATACAGAAATTTGGAATGAGCAGTTCTTC
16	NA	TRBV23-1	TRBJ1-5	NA	CASSQSTPQGNQPQHF	TGCGCCAGCAGTCAATCAACCCCCCAGGGCAATCAGCCCCAGCATTTT
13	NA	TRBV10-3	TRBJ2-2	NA	CAISHSSDGELFF	TGTGCCATCAGTCACAGTTCCGACGGGGAGCTGTTTTTT
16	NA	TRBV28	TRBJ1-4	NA	CASSLWSGATNEKLFF	TGTGCCAGCAGTTTATGGAGCGGAGCAACTAATGAAAAACTGTTTTTT
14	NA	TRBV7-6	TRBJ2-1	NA	CASSRTDYEDEQFF	TGTGCCAGCAGCCGAACGGATTATGAGGATGAGCAGTTCTTC
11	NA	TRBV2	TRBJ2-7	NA	CASRIDYEQYF	TGTGCCAGCAGAATAGACTACGAGCAGTACTTC
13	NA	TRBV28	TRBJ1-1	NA	CASSLAMNTEAFF	TGTGCCAGCAGTTTGGCAATGAACACTGAAGCTTTCTTT
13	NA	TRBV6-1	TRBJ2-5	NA	CASSDLYQETQYF	TGTGCCAGCAGTGATCTGTACCAAGAGACCCAGTACTTC
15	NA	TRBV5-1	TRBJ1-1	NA	CASSKTGGLHTEAFF	TGCGCCAGCAGTAAGACTGGGGGGCTGCACACTGAAGCTTTCTTT
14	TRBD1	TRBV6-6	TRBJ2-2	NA	CASSWDSATRELFF	TGTGCCAGCAGTTGGGACAGCGCGACGAGGGAGCTGTTTTTT
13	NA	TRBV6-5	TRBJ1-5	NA	CASSVQGGQPQHF	TGTGCCAGCAGCGTACAGGGTGGGCAGCCCCAGCATTTT
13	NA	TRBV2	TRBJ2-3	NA	CATLGGNTDTQYF	TGTGCCACCCTAGGGGGGAACACAGATACGCAGTATTTT
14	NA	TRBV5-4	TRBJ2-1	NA	CASSRLSSYNEQFF	TGTGCCAGCAGCCGGTTAAGCTCCTACAATGAGCAGTTCTTC
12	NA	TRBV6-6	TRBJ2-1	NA	CASMRAADEQFF	TGTGCCAGCATGAGAGCAGCCGATGAGCAGTTCTTC
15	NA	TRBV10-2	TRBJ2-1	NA	CASSEDSGTNNEQFF	TGCGCCAGCAGTGAAGACAGCGGGACAAACAATGAGCAGTTCTTC
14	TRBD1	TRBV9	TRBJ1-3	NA	CASSVGRGIGTIYF	TGTGCCAGCAGCGTAGGCAGGGGGATTGGCACCATATATTTT
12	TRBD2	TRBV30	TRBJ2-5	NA	CASSGEQETQYF	TGTGCCTCGAGCGGGGAACAAGAGACCCAGTACTTC